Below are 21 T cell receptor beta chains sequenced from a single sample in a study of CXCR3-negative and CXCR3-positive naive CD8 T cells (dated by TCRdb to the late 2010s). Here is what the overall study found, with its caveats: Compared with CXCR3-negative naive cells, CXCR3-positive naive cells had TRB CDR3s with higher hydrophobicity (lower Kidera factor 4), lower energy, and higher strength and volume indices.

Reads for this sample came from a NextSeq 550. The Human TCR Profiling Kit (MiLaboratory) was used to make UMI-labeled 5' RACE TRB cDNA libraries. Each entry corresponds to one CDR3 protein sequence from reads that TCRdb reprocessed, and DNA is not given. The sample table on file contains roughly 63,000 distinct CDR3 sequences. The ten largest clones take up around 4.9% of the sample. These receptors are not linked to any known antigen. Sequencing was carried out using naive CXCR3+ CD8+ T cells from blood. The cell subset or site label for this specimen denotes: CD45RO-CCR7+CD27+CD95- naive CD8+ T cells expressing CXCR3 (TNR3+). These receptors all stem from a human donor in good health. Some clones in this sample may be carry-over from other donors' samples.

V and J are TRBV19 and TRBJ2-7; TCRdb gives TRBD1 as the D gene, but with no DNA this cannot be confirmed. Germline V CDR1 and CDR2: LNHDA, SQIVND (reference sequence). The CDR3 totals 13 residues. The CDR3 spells CASTPTGSYEQYF. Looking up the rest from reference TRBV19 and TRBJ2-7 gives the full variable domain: DGGITQSPKYLFRKEGQNVTLSCEQNLNHDAMYWYRQDPGQGLRLIYYSQIVNDFQKGDIAEGYSVSREKKESFPLTVTSAQKNPTAFYLCASTPTGSYEQYFGPGTRLTVT.

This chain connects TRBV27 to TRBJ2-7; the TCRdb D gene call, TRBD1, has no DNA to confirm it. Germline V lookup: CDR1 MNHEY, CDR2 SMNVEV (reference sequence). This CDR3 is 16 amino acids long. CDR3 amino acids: CASSPFPDRVLYEQYF.

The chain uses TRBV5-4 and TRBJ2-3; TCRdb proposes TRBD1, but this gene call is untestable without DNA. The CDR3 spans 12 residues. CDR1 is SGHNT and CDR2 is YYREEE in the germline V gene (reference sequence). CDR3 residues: CASSHPVDTQYF.

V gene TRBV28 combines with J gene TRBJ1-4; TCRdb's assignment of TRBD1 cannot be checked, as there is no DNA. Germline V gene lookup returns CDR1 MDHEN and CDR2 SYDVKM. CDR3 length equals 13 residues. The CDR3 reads CASRRSWGEKLFF.

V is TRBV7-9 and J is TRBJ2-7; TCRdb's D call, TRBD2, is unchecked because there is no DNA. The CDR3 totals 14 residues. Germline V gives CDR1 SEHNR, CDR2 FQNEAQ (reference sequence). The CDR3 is CASSPAELSYEQYF.

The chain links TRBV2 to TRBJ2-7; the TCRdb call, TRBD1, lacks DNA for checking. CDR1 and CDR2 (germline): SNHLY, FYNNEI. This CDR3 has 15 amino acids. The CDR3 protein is CASKLGPRETYEQYF.

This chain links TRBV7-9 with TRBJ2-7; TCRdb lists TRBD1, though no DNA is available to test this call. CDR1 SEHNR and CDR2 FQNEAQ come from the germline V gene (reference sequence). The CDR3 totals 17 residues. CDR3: CASSLDTGPTSSYEQYF.

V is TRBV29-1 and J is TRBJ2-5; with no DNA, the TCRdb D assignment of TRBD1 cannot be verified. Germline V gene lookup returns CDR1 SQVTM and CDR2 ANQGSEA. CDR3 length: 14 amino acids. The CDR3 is CSVEDRAGRETQYF.

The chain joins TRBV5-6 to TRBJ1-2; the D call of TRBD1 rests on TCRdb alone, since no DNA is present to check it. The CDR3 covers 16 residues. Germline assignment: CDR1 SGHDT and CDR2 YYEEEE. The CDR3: CASRTEQGPTNYGYTF.

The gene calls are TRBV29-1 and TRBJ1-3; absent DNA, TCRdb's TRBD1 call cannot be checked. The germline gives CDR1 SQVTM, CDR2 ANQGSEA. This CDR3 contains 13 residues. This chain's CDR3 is CSVWTGEGNTIYF.

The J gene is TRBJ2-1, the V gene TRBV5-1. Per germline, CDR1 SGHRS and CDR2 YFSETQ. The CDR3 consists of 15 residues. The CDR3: CASSLGMIPYNEQFF.

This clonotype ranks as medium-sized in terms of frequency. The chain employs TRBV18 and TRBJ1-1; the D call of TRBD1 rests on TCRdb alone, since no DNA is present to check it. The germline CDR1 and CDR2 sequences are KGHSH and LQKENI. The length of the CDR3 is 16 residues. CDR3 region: CASSPLNQGVDTEAFF. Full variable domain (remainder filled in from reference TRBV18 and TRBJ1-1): NAGVMQNPRHLVRRRGQEARLRCSPMKGHSHVYWYRQLPEEGLKFMVYLQKENIIDESGMPKERFSAEFPKEGPSILRIQQVVRGDSAAYFCASSPLNQGVDTEAFFGQGTRLTVV.

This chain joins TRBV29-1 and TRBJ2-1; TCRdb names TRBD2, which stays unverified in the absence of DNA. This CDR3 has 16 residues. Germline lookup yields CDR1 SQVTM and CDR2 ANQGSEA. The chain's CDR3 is CSTVFGEGSSYNEQFF.

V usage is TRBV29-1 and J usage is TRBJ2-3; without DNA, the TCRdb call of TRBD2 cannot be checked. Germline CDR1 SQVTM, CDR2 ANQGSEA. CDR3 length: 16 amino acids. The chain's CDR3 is CSVELGLAGVTDTQYF.

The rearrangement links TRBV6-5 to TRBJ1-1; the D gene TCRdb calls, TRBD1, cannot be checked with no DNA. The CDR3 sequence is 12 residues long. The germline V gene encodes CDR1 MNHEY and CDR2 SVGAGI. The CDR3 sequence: CASSYRAGDAFF.

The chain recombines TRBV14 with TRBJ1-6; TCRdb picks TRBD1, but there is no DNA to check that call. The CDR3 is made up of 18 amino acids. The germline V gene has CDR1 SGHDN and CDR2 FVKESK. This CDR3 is CASSQDAGQGAPNSPLHF.

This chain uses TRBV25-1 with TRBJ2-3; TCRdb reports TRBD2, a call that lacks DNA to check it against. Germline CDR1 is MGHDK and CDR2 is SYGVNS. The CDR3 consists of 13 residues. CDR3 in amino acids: CASSTTEVDTQYF. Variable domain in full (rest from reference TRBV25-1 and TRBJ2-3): EADIYQTPRYLVIGTGKKITLECSQTMGHDKMYWYQQDPGMELHLIHYSYGVNSTEKGDLSSESTVSRIRTEHFPLTLESARPSHTSQYLCASSTTEVDTQYFGPGTRLTVL.

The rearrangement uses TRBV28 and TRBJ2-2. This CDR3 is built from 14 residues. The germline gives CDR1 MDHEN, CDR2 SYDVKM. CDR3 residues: CASSFWGNTGELFF.

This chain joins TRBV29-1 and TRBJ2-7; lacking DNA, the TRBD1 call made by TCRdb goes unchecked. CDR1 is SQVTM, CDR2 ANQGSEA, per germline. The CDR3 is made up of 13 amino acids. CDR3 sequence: CSVEGDRAYEQYF.

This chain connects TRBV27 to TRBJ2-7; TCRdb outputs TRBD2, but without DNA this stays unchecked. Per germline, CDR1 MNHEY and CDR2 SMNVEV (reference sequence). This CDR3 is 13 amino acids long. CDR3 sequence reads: CASSWASPYEQYF.

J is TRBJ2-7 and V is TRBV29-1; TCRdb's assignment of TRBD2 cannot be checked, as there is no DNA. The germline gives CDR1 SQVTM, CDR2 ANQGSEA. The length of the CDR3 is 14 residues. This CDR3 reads CSVVAGEILYEQYF.